This T cell receptor beta chain stems from a study of T cell responses to AZD1222 COVID-19 vaccine. General study findings and limits: Within unmutated variant regions lay the reported targets of nearly half of spike-specific TCRs. At 160-218 and 743-854, vaccine-associated CD4 TCRs were dominant, and they spanned spike.

The table came from immunoSEQ multiplex PCR; TCRdb's copy has only in-frame clones and leaves some out. The sample has about 110,000 clones, roughly 85% seen once. CDR3 size: 14 residues. CDR1 and CDR2 (germline): SGHDT, YYEEEE. V was shortened by 4 bases and J by 2 bases, with 12 bases between the two germline ends. Comment on this clone: Its antigen is still unknown.

Sequenced material: peripheral blood, taken 28 days after the second AZD1222 dose. V gene TRBV5-6 combines with J gene TRBJ1-2, with D unresolved. The receptor's source is an adult who received the AZD1222 COVID-19 vaccine. The CDR3 DNA follows: TGTGCCAGCAGCCTGGGTCCAGAGAACTATGGCTACACCTTC. Protein product: CASSLGPENYGYTF.